The rows below give T cell receptor beta chains drawn from one sample of a study of blood T cell repertoires in COVID-19. Assay used: immunoSEQ multiplex PCR; TCRdb lists only in-frame clones, some missing. The sample carries about 300,000 clones, 70% to 90% recorded once. What was sequenced was peripheral blood. The source is a woman in her 30s who had recovered from COVID-19. Each CDR3 is given with its conserved first and last residue. D genes are given only for firm matches. Clone size, where shown, is once, few, many, or a class for clones that have expanded.

j_call v_call clone_size d_call cdr3_aa cdr3_nt
TRBJ2-7 TRBV5-8 . . CASSFQGYEQYF TGTGCCAGCAGCTTTCAGGGGTACGAGCAGTACTTC
TRBJ2-7 TRBV7-2 . TRBD1 CASSLYGTGLEQYF TGTGCCAGCAGCTTATATGGGACAGGGCTCGAGCAGTACTTC
TRBJ2-7 TRBV7-2 once . CASSLALVAVGYEQYF TGTGCCAGCAGCTTAGCGTTGGTAGCGGTGGGTTACGAGCAGTACTTC
TRBJ2-2 TRBV19 . TRBD1 CASSTPTGDLNTGELFF TGTGCCAGTAGTACCCCCACAGGGGACCTGAACACCGGGGAGCTGTTTTTT
TRBJ1-1 TRBV19 once . CASSLGQGFMNTEAFF TGTGCCAGTAGCCTAGGGCAGGGATTCATGAACACTGAAGCTTTCTTT
TRBJ1-4 TRBV3-1/TRBV3-2 . . CASSRRAGEKLFF TGTGCCAGCAGCCGTCGTGCGGGGGAAAAACTGTTTTTT
TRBJ2-7 TRBV28 . TRBD2 CASRSGTGPSGGAGDEQYF TGTGCCAGCAGGTCCGGGACAGGACCTAGCGGGGGGGCCGGGGACGAGCAGTACTTC
TRBJ1-2 TRBV11-2 once TRBD1 CASSSFDRVGGYTF TGTGCCAGCAGCTCCTTCGACAGGGTCGGGGGCTACACCTTC
TRBJ2-2 TRBV5-8 . . CASSLVGTSNTGELFF TGTGCCAGCAGCTTGGTGGGGACATCAAACACCGGGGAGCTGTTTTTT
TRBJ1-6 TRBV9 . TRBD1 CASGFSRTGSSYNSPLHF TGTGCCAGCGGGTTCTCACGGACAGGGAGCTCCTATAATTCACCCCTCCACTTT
TRBJ1-2 TRBV6-4 . . CASSDSGVDGYTF TGTGCCAGCAGTGATTCGGGGGTTGACGGCTACACCTTC
TRBJ2-1 TRBV7-2 . TRBD2 CASSLSPLADNEQFF TGTGCCAGCAGCTTATCCCCCCTAGCGGACAATGAGCAGTTCTTC
TRBJ2-2 TRBV28 . TRBD1 CATQDRVTGELFF TGTGCCACCCAAGACAGGGTAACCGGGGAGCTGTTTTTT
TRBJ1-1 TRBV5-1 . . CASSDQWGGSEAFF TGCGCCAGCAGCGATCAGTGGGGGGGCTCTGAAGCTTTCTTT
TRBJ1-2 TRBV19 . TRBD1 CASTLDRAYGYTF TGTGCCAGTACCCTCGACAGGGCCTATGGCTACACCTTC
TRBJ2-7 TRBV10-3 . TRBD2 CAISGTSGGAYEQYF TGTGCCATCAGTGGAACTAGCGGGGGGGCCTACGAGCAGTACTTC
TRBJ1-6 TRBV4-3 . TRBD1 CASSQDRGHNSPLHF TGCGCCAGCAGCCAAGACAGGGGGCATAATTCACCCCTCCACTTT
TRBJ1-1 TRBV28 . . CASSVGGMNTEAFF TGTGCCAGCAGCGTCGGGGGGATGAACACTGAAGCTTTCTTT
TRBJ1-5 TRBV6-5 many TRBD1 CASRGQGSGQPQHF TGTGCCAGCAGAGGACAGGGATCAGGTCAGCCCCAGCATTTT
TRBJ1-2 TRBV12-3/TRBV12-4 few . CASSSRGGYTF TGTGCCAGCAGTTCCCGAGGAGGCTACACCTTC
TRBJ2-1 TRBV19 . TRBD2 CASSTGLAGDNEQFF TGTGCCAGTAGTACGGGACTAGCGGGGGACAATGAGCAGTTCTTC
TRBJ2-3 TRBV2 . . CASPPREGADTQYF TGTGCCAGCCCCCCCAGGGAAGGGGCAGATACGCAGTATTTT
TRBJ1-2 TRBV4-2 . TRBD1 CASSQDPRTGDNYGYTF TGTGCCAGCAGCCAAGATCCCCGGACAGGCGATAACTATGGCTACACCTTC
TRBJ2-3 TRBV5-4 . TRBD2 CASSFLAGGTDTQYF TGTGCCAGCAGCTTCTTAGCGGGGGGCACAGATACGCAGTATTTT
TRBJ1-5 TRBV19 once TRBD1 CASKQGSQPQHF TGTGCCAGCAAACAGGGGAGTCAGCCCCAGCATTTT
TRBJ1-2 TRBV5-6 . . CASSSLGGSYTDGYTF TGTGCCAGCAGCTCCTTGGGGGGGAGTTATACCGATGGCTACACCTTC
TRBJ1-1 TRBV6-1 . . CASSEVPRGTEAFF TGTGCCAGCAGTGAGGTCCCTAGGGGGACTGAAGCTTTCTTT
TRBJ1-6 TRBV5-1 . . CASSSHGGNYYNSPLHF TGCGCCAGCAGCAGTCATGGGGGGAACTACTATAATTCACCCCTCCACTTT
TRBJ2-7 TRBV7-9 . TRBD1 CASSFLETGERYEQYF TGTGCCAGCAGCTTCTTAGAGACAGGGGAAAGGTACGAGCAGTACTTC
TRBJ1-1 TRBV12-3/TRBV12-4 . TRBD1 CASTLGTVAFF TGTGCCAGCACCTTAGGGACAGTAGCTTTCTTT
TRBJ1-1 TRBV11-2 . . CASSLGSQGSNTEAFF TGTGCCAGCAGCTTAGGGTCCCAGGGGAGTAACACTGAAGCTTTCTTT
TRBJ1-5 TRBV9 . . CASSVDVGSNQPQHF TGTGCCAGCAGCGTAGATGTCGGTAGCAATCAGCCCCAGCATTTT
TRBJ2-1 TRBV7-2 . . CASSSNTGYAEQFF TGTGCCAGCAGCTCGAATACAGGGTACGCTGAGCAGTTCTTC
TRBJ2-2 TRBV10-3 . . CAISDGGGYTGELFF TGTGCCATCAGTGACGGCGGGGGCTACACCGGGGAGCTGTTTTTT
TRBJ1-2 TRBV6-5 . TRBD1 CAGTGANGGYTF TGTGCCGGAACAGGGGCGAACGGTGGCTACACCTTC
TRBJ1-2 TRBV6-2/TRBV6-3 few TRBD1 CASSMPGDSYYGYTF TGTGCCAGCAGCATGCCCGGGGACAGCTACTATGGCTACACCTTC
TRBJ2-1 TRBV11-2 . TRBD2 CASSSTGLQEGGEQFF TGTGCCAGCAGCTCGACGGGACTACAAGAAGGAGGTGAGCAGTTCTTC
TRBJ2-5 TRBV7-9 . . CASSHGQQETQYF TGTGCCAGCAGCCACGGACAGCAAGAGACCCAGTACTTC
TRBJ2-7 TRBV11-3 . . CASSFGSLYEQYF TGTGCCAGCAGCTTCGGGTCCCTCTACGAGCAGTACTTC